The rows below give T cell receptor beta chains drawn from one sample of a study of T cells in localized non-small cell lung cancer. Profiling relied on immunoSEQ multiplex PCR, and the TCRdb table lists in-frame clones only, not all of them. The sample lists approximately 26,000 clones, over 70% occurring once. This material consisted of peripheral blood, taken before any cancer treatment. These receptors came from a man aged 40-75 years with stage III squamous cell lung carcinoma. CDR3s include the opening cysteine and the closing phenylalanine or tryptophan. A D gene is named only where the DNA matches it firmly. For some rows the clone size is stated as once, few or many, or as a class when expanded; others skip it.

J	length	size	V	D	CDR3	DNA
TRBJ2-1	13	.	TRBV25-1	.	CASVARSYNEQFF	TGTGCCAGTGTAGCCCGATCCTACAATGAGCAGTTCTTC
TRBJ1-1	14	.	TRBV7-2	.	CASSSLSTGTEAFF	TGTGCCAGCAGCTCCCTGAGCACGGGCACTGAAGCTTTCTTT
TRBJ1-5	14	once	TRBV7-9	.	CASSVFGANQPQHF	TGTGCCAGCAGCGTTTTCGGGGCTAATCAGCCCCAGCATTTT
TRBJ2-3	13	.	TRBV7-3	.	CASSSGAEDTQYF	TGTGCCAGCAGCTCTGGGGCTGAAGATACGCAGTATTTT
TRBJ2-7	18	few	TRBV25-1	.	CASSKTKLHTTYPYEQYF	TGTGCCAGCAGTAAGACCAAGTTACACACTACCTACCCTTACGAGCAGTACTTC
TRBJ2-1	12	.	TRBV9	.	CASTGLNNEQFF	TGTGCCAGCACGGGACTCAACAATGAGCAGTTCTTC
TRBJ2-4	13	.	TRBV7-6	.	CASSAYSEDIQYF	TGTGCCAGCAGCGCCTACTCAGAGGACATTCAGTACTTC
TRBJ2-3	18	.	TRBV7-6	TRBD2	CASSPYLASGGGSDTQYF	TGTGCCAGCAGCCCTTACCTGGCTAGCGGGGGAGGATCAGATACGCAGTATTTT
TRBJ2-1	17	few	TRBV27	.	CASSPRSGGQGGNEQFF	TGTGCCAGCAGTCCACGAAGCGGGGGACAGGGTGGGAATGAGCAGTTCTTC
TRBJ2-1	14	.	TRBV11-2	.	CASRPLGGRDEQFF	TGTGCCAGCAGGCCTCTTGGTGGTCGGGATGAGCAGTTCTTC
TRBJ1-5	14	.	TRBV30	.	CAWSVKDRGQPQHF	TGTGCCTGGAGTGTGAAGGACAGAGGACAGCCCCAGCATTTT
TRBJ2-1	12	few	TRBV30	.	CAWSSLSNEQFF	TGTGCCTGGAGTAGTCTATCGAATGAGCAGTTCTTC